What follows are 24 T cell receptor beta chains derived from one specimen sequenced in a study of regulatory T cells in long-lasting Graves disease. Both iRepertoire HTBI primers and Arm-PCR of CDR3 regions were used to build the TCR beta libraries. TCRdb independently ran MiXCR on the multiplex PCR reads; one entry per CDR3 protein. Of about 350,000 distinct CDR3 sequences listed, about 17% are singletons. Time point specified: newly diagnosed GD, antithyroid drugs for less than 3 months. RNA extracted from PBMCs served as the sequencing template. Another study also made use of these data, one on T cells in Graves' hyperthyroidism and ophthalmopathy.

Sequencing was performed on peripheral blood mononuclear cells (PBMCs), taken at new diagnosis, from a patient treated with antithyroid drugs. The source of these receptors is a woman aged 18-29 years with Graves disease.

This clonotype was observed many times. The V call is TRBV15, the J call TRBJ2-6; perhaps D is TRBD1 or TRBD2 (5 bases each). The CDR3 runs to 17 residues. Germline V lookup: CDR1 LNHNV, CDR2 YYDKDF (reference sequence). V was shortened by 0 bases and J by 4 bases, with 13 bases between the two germline ends. CDR3: CATSRELVGTGANVLTF. CDR3 nucleotides: TGTGCCACCAGCAGAGAACTTGTGGGGACCGGGGCCAACGTCCTGACTTTC.

Many counts were recorded for this clonotype. This sequence joins TRBV6-5 and TRBJ1-2, with no clear D. This CDR3 region has 15 residues. The germline gives CDR1 MNHEY, CDR2 SVGAGI. V was clipped by 0 bases and J by 0 bases, with 8 bases between them. CDR3 bases: TGTGCCAGCAGTTACTCCCCAGAATCTAACTATGGCTACACCTTC. Translation gives CASSYSPESNYGYTF.

This chain uses TRBV29-1 with TRBJ2-3, with TRBD2 matching over 8 bases. Germline loops: CDR1 SQVTM, CDR2 ANQGSEA. The V and J ends lost 4 bases and 8 bases, in that order; junction bases with no gene match: 8. The CDR3 consists of 13 residues. Here the CDR3 reads CSVVPAGAVTQYF. CDR3 DNA: TGCAGCGTTGTTCCAGCGGGAGCGGTTACGCAGTATTTT.

This sequence joins TRBV24-1 and TRBJ2-1, with 7 bases matching TRBD2. Germline V gives CDR1 KGHDR, CDR2 SFDVKD. Unmatched junction bases numbered 10, after V lost 7 bases and J lost 11 bases. This CDR3 region has 13 residues. CDR3 DNA sequence: TGTGCCACCAGGGGGGGGGAGAATTACCAGCAGTTCTTC. Its translation: CATRGGENYQQFF.

This chain links TRBV30 with TRBJ1-2, with TRBD1 as a possible D gene (5 bases). Trimming removed 1 base at V and 4 bases at J, with 7 bases between. This CDR3 contains 12 residues. Germline CDR1 is GTSNPN and CDR2 is SVGIG (reference sequence). The CDR3 is CAWSGQGYGYTF. The CDR3 region has the DNA TGTGCCTGGAGTGGGCAGGGCTATGGCTACACCTTC.

This sequence joins TRBV3-1 and TRBJ1-3, with D hard to call. Trimming stripped 1 base from V and 0 bases from J, with 7 bases between. From germline, CDR1 is LGHDT and CDR2 YNNKEL (reference sequence). The CDR3 totals 15 residues. CDR3 bases: TGTGCCAGCAGCCAAGGCCTGATCTCTGGAAACACCATATATTTT. Translating gives CASSQGLISGNTIYF.

This clonotype was observed a few times. The gene calls are TRBV27 and TRBJ1-3; D is possibly TRBD1 (6 bases). Germline lookup yields CDR1 MNHEY and CDR2 SMNVEV (reference sequence). Trimming removed 3 bases at V and 3 bases at J, with 6 bases between. This CDR3 has 13 amino acids. The CDR3 bases are TGTGCCAGCAGTTTCAGGGGTGGAAACACCATATATTTT. It specifies CASSFRGGNTIYF.

This clonotype showed up many times. The CDR3 protein is CSALWGANTEAFF. In DNA form, the CDR3 reads TGCAGTGCCCTGTGGGGGGCGAACACTGAAGCTTTCTTT. The rearrangement joins TRBV20-1 to TRBJ1-1; D perhaps matches TRBD1 (6 bases). The CDR3 runs 13 residues. V lost 6 bases and J lost 1, with 12 bases in between. Germline values: CDR1 DFQATT, CDR2 SNEGSKA (reference sequence).

The sample holds many counts of this clonotype. V gene TRBV2 combines with J gene TRBJ2-4; tentative D call: TRBD1 (6 bases). Germline values: CDR1 SNHLY, CDR2 FYNNEI. V was trimmed by 8 bases and J by 1 base, leaving 9 bases between them. The CDR3 extends over 13 amino acids. In DNA form, the CDR3 reads TGTGCCAGCTACCAGGGGGCCAAAAACATTCAGTACTTC. It yields the protein CASYQGAKNIQYF.

This clonotype appeared a few times. A read error is possible here, since a much larger clone lies one base away. The rearrangement joins TRBV6-2 or TRBV6-3 to TRBJ2-7, with TRBD1 as a possible D gene (5 bases). Trimming pared 6 bases from V and 0 bases from J, leaving 21 bases between. The germline gives CDR1 MNHEY, CDR2 SVGEGT. The length of the CDR3 is 17 residues. CDR3 in DNA: TGTGCCAGCAGGTCCTATGCCAGGGCGGCGTTCTCCTACGAGCAGTACTTC. Protein sequence: CASRSYARAAFSYEQYF.

This clonotype has only a few counts. The chain uses TRBV15 and TRBJ1-4, with D unresolved. This CDR3 is built from 11 residues. Germline V lookup: CDR1 LNHNV, CDR2 YYDKDF (reference sequence). V was trimmed by 8 bases and J by 6 bases, leaving 7 bases between them. The CDR3 reads CATGRDEKLFF. The CDR3 DNA reads as TGTGCCACCGGGCGTGATGAAAAACTGTTTTTT.

This clonotype was observed at least ten times. CDR3 residues: CAWNLAGGADTQYF. The CDR3, as DNA: TGTGCCTGGAATCTAGCGGGGGGGGCAGATACGCAGTATTTT. This chain links TRBV30 with TRBJ2-3, with 12 bases that match TRBD2. Germline V CDR1 and CDR2: GTSNPN, SVGIG (reference sequence). The length of the CDR3 is 14 residues. Trimming at V came to 4 bases and at J to 4 bases, leaving 3 bases not matched to a gene.

This clonotype was seen only once. A much bigger clone sits one base away, suggesting this may be a read error. CDR3 residues: CASRPGQGVGNTGERFF. In DNA form, the CDR3 reads TGCGCCAGCAGACCGGGACAGGGTGTCGGGAACACCGGGGAGCGGTTTTTT. The chain uses TRBV5-1 and TRBJ2-2; 9 bases are shared with TRBD1. Germline assignment: CDR1 SGHRS and CDR2 YFSETQ. The CDR3 has 17 amino acids.

This clonotype was seen more than once but under ten times. This sequence joins TRBV5-1 and TRBJ1-6; tentatively, D is TRBD1 (6 bases). CDR3 size: 17 residues. In germline, CDR1 is SGHRS, CDR2 YFSETQ. Trimming left V 0 bases short and J 6 bases short, with 16 bases between. The CDR3 reads CASSLAGGRGANSPLHF. The CDR3 DNA reads TGCGCCAGCAGCTTGGCCGGAGGACGGGGGGCTAATTCACCCCTCCACTTT.

This clonotype showed up many times. The CDR3 here is CASSQGIREAFF. DNA of the CDR3: TGTGCCAGCAGCCAGGGCATCCGAGAAGCTTTCTTT. V and J are TRBV3-1 and TRBJ1-1; no clear D gene. Germline CDR1 reads LGHDT; CDR2 reads YNNKEL (reference sequence). The ends were cut back, 3 bases at V and 8 bases at J, with 10 bases in the middle. This CDR3 has 12 amino acids.

In this sample, this clonotype turned up many times. The chain links TRBV6-1 to TRBJ1-1; a weak D match, TRBD1 (6 bases). The CDR3 is made up of 14 amino acids. CDR1 and CDR2 (germline): MNHNS, SASEGT. V was cut by 2 bases and J by 5 bases, with 12 bases left in between. The CDR3 reads CASSEYRRGTEAFF. The CDR3 DNA follows: TGTGCCAGCAGTGAATATCGTAGGGGGACTGAAGCTTTCTTT.

This clonotype showed up many times. The chain carries TRBV20-1 and TRBJ2-1; possibly TRBD2 for D (6 bases). This CDR3 spans 17 amino acids. Germline V lookup: CDR1 DFQATT, CDR2 SNEGSKA (reference sequence). V was trimmed by 5 bases and J by 0 bases, leaving 20 bases between them. The CDR3 DNA reads as TGCAGTGCTCCTCTCTATCCAGCCGGGAGCTCCTACAATGAGCAGTTCTTC. Translated, it gives CSAPLYPAGSSYNEQFF.

This clonotype showed up many times. The rearrangement joins TRBV4-2 to TRBJ1-2; no clear D. The V gene lost 3 bases and the J gene lost 3 bases, with 8 bases spanning the gap. The CDR3 extends over 13 amino acids. Germline V gene sequence: CDR1 LGHNA, CDR2 YNFKEQ. The CDR3 reads CASSQSMDYGYTF. Here the CDR3 DNA reads TGTGCCAGCAGCCAGAGCATGGACTATGGCTACACCTTC.

Turning to this clonotype: One base away lies a much larger clone, so this may be a sequencing read error. The chain recombines TRBV24-1 with TRBJ1-1; 9 nucleotides align to TRBD1. The CDR3 consists of 15 residues. Germline CDR1 reads KGHDR; CDR2 reads SFDVKD. V lost 4 bases and J lost 5; bases outside the gene matches: 7. CDR3 in amino acids: CATSETGTGSTEAFF. The DNA for the CDR3 is TGTGCCACCAGTGAGACCGGGACAGGGAGTACTGAAGCTTTCTTT.

V usage is TRBV6-5 and J usage is TRBJ1-2, with unresolved D. The CDR3 is 13 amino acids. The ends were cut back, 4 bases at V and 2 bases at J, with 8 bases in the middle. The germline V gene has CDR1 MNHEY and CDR2 SVGAGI. Written as DNA, the CDR3 is TGTGCCAGCAGTTGGCTTAAAAACTATGGCTACACCTTC. Encoded protein: CASSWLKNYGYTF.

This chain links TRBV5-1 with TRBJ2-1, with 7 bases fitting TRBD1. The junction had 3 bases not matched to a gene; V was cut back by 0 bases and J by 6 bases. Per germline, CDR1 SGHRS and CDR2 YFSETQ. CDR3 length equals 14 residues. In nucleotides, the CDR3 is TGCGCCAGCAGCTTGGTCTACAGGGGCAATGAGCAGTTCTTC. It yields the protein CASSLVYRGNEQFF.

The table lists this clonotype with many counts. J is TRBJ2-3 and V is TRBV7-9, with no clear D. V was trimmed by 3 bases and J by 14 bases, leaving 18 bases between them. The CDR3 runs to 13 residues. Germline CDR1 and CDR2: SEHNR and FQNEAQ (reference sequence). This chain's CDR3 is CASSLSGDGPLYF. Here the CDR3 DNA reads TGTGCCAGCAGCTTGAGTGGGGATGGTCCGTTGTATTTT. The full variable domain, its missing parts supplied by reference TRBV7-9 and TRBJ2-3, is DTGVSQNPRHKITKRGQNVTFRCDPISEHNRLYWYRQTLGQGPEFLTYFQNEAQLEKSRLLSDRFSAERPKGSFSTLEIQRTEQGDSAMYLCASSLSGDGPLYFGPGTRLTVL.

In this sample, this clonotype turned up a few times. This chain uses TRBV6-1 with TRBJ2-1, with D possibly TRBD1 on 6 matching bases. This CDR3 has 15 amino acids. V gave up 7 bases and J gave up 5 bases, with 18 bases separating them. Per the germline V gene, CDR1 is MNHNS and CDR2 is SASEGT. This CDR3 is CASMEAGTKNNEQFF. The CDR3 DNA reads TGTGCCAGCATGGAAGCCGGGACAAAGAACAATGAGCAGTTCTTC.

In its sample, this clonotype was seen many times. The CDR3 loop reads CSARTAGGGGEQFF. CDR3 DNA sequence: TGCAGTGCTAGAACCGCGGGAGGGGGGGGTGAGCAGTTCTTC. The genes are TRBV20-1 and TRBJ2-1; TRBD2 matches at 9 bases. Germline V gives CDR1 DFQATT, CDR2 SNEGSKA (reference sequence). With V trimmed by 2 bases and J by 9 bases, 8 bases remained unmatched. The CDR3 length is 14 residues.